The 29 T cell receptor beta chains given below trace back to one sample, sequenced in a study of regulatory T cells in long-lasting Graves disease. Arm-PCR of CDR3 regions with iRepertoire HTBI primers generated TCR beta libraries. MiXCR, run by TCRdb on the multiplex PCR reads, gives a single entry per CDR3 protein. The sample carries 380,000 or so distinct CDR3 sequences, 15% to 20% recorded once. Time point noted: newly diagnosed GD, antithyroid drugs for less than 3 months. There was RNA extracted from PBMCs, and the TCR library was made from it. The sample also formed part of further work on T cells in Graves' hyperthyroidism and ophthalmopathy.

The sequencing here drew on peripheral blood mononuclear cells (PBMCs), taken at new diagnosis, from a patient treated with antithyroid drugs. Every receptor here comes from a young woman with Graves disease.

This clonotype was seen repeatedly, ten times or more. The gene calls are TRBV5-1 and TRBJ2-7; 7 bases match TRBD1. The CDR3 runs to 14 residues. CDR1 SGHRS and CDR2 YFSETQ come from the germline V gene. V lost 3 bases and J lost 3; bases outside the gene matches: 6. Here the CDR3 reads CASSWVDRDYEQYF. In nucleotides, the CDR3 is TGCGCCAGCAGCTGGGTAGACAGGGACTACGAGCAGTACTTC.

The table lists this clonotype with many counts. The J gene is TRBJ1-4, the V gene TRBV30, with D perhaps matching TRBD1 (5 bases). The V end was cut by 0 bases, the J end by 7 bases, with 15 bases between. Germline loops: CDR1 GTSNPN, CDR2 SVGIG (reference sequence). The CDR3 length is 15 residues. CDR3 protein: CAWSVMGTRSEKLFF. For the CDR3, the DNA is TGTGCCTGGAGTGTAATGGGGACCCGATCTGAAAAACTGTTTTTT.

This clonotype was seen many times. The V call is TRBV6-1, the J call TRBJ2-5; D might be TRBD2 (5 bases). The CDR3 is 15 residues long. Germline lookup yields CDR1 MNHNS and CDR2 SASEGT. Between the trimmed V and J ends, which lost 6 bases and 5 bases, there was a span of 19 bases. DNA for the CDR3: TGTGCCAGCAGACCCTACGCCAAGGGCGGGGAGACCCAGTACTTC. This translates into CASRPYAKGGETQYF.

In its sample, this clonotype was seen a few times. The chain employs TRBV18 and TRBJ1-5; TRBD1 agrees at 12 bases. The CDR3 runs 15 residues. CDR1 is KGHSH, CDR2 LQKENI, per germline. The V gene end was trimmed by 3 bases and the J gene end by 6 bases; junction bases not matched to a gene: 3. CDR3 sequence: CASSPGQGAGQPQHF. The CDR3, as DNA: TGTGCCAGCTCACCGGGACAGGGGGCTGGTCAGCCCCAGCATTTT.

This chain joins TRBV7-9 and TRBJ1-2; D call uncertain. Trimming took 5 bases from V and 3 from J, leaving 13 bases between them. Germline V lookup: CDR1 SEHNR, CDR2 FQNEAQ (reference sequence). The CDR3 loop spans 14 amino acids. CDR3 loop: CASSRTSEDYGYTF. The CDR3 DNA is TGTGCCAGCAGCCGAACCTCGGAGGACTATGGCTACACCTTC.

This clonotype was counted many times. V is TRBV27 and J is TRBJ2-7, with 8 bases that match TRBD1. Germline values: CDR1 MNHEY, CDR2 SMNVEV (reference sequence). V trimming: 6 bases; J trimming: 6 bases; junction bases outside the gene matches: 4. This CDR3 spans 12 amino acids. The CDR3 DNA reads TGTGCCAGCAGAAACAGGGGGTCCGAGCAGTACTTC. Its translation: CASRNRGSEQYF.

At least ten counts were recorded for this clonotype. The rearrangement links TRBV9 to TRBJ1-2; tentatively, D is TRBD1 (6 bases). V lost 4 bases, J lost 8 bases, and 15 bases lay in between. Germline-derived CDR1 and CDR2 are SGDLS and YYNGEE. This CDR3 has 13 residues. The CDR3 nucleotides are TGTGCCAGCAGCCCTGGGGACAATGTAGGCTACACCTTC. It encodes CASSPGDNVGYTF. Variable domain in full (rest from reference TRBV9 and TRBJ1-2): DSGVTQTPKHLITATGQRVTLRCSPRSGDLSVYWYQQSLDQGLQFLIQYYNGEERAKGNILERFSAQQFPDLHSELNLSSLELGDSALYFCASSPGDNVGYTFGSGTRLTVV.

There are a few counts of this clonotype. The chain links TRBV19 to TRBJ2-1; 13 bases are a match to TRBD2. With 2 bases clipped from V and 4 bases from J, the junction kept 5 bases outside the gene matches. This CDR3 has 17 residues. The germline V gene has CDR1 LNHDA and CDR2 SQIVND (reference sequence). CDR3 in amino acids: CASSIQTGLAGYNEQFF. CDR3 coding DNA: TGTGCCAGTAGTATACAGACGGGACTAGCGGGGTACAATGAGCAGTTCTTC.

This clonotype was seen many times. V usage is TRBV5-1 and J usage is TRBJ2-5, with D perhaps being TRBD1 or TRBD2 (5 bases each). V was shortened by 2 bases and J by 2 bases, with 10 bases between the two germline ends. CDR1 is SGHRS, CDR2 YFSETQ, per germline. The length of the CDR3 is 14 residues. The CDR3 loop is CASSFQGVQETQYF. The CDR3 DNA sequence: TGCGCCAGCAGCTTCCAGGGAGTTCAAGAGACCCAGTACTTC.

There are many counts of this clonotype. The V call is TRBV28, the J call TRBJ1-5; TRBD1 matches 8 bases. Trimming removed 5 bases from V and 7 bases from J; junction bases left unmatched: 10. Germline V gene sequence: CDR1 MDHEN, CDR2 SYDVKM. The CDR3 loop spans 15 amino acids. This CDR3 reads CASSAGQGMGQPQHF. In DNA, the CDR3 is TGTGCCAGCAGTGCAGGACAGGGAATGGGACAGCCCCAGCATTTT.

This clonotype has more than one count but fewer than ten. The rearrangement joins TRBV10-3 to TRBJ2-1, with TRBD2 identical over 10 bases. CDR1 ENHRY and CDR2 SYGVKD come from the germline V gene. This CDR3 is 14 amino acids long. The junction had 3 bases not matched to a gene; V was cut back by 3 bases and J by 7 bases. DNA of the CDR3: TGTGCCATCAGTGATCTAGCGGGAGATAATGAGCAGTTCTTC. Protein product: CAISDLAGDNEQFF.

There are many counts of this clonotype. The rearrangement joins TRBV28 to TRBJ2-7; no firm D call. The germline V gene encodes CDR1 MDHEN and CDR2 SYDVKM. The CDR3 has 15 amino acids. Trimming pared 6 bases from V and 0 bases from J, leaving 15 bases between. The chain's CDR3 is CASSPGSLSSYEQYF. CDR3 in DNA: TGTGCCAGCAGCCCAGGCTCTCTGAGCTCCTACGAGCAGTACTTC.

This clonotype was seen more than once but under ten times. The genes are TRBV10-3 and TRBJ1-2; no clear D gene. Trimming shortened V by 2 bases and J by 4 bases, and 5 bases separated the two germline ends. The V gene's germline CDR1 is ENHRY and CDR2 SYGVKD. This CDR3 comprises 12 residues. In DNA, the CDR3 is TGTGCCATCAGTGAGGGAAGCTATGGCTACACCTTC. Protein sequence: CAISEGSYGYTF.

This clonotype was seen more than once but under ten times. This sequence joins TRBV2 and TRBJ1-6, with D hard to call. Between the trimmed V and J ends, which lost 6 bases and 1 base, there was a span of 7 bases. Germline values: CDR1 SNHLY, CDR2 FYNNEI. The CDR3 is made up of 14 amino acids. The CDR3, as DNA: TGTGCCAGCAGAACCGGATCCTATAATTCACCCCTCCACTTT. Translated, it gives CASRTGSYNSPLHF.

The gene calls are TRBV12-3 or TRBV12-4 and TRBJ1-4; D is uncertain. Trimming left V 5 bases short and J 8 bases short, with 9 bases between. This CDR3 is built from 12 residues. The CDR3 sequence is CASSVRWEKLFF. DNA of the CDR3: TGTGCCAGCAGTGTCAGGTGGGAAAAACTGTTTTTT.

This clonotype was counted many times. DNA of the CDR3: TGTGCCAGCTGCACCGGGAGTCCAATTTACGAGCAGTACTTC. Translation gives CASCTGSPIYEQYF. The V gene is TRBV2, the J gene TRBJ2-7, with a weak D call TRBD2 (6 bases). Trimming shortened V by 8 bases and J by 4 bases, and 18 bases separated the two germline ends. The germline CDR1 and CDR2 sequences are SNHLY and FYNNEI. CDR3 length equals 14 residues.

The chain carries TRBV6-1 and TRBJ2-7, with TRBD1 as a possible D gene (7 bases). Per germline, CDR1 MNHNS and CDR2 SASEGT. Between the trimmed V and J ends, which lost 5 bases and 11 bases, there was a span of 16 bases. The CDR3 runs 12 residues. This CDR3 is CASSTGGGNEYF. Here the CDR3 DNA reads TGTGCCAGCAGTACCGGAGGGGGCAACGAGTACTTC.

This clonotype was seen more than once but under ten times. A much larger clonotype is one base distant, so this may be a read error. CDR3 bases: TGTGCCTGCTCGCCACTAGCGGAGGGGGACAATGAGCAGTTCTTC. Translating gives CACSPLAEGDNEQFF. The chain combines TRBV18 with TRBJ2-1; 8 bases agree with TRBD2. The CDR3 contains 15 residues. The germline CDR1 and CDR2 sequences are KGHSH and LQKENI.

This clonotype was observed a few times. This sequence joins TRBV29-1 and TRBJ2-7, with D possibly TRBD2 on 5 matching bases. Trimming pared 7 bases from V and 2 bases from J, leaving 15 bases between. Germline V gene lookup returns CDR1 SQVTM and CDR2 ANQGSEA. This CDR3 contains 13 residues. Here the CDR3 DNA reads TGCAGCGCTGGCCAGCGGATCACCTACGAGCAGTACTTC. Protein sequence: CSAGQRITYEQYF.

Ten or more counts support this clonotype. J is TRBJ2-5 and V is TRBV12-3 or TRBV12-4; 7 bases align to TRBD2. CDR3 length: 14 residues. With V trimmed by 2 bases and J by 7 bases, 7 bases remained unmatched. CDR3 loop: CASSLPRREATQYF. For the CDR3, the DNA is TGTGCCAGCAGTTTACCCCGACGGGAGGCGACCCAGTACTTC.

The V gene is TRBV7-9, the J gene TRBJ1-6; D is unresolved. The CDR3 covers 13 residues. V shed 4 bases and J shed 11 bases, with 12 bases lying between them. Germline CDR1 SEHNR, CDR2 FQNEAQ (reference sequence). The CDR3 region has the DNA TGTGCCAGCAGCTCATCCCTTGGGGCACCCCTCCACTTT. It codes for CASSSSLGAPLHF. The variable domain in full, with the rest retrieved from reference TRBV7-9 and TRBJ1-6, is DTGVSQNPRHKITKRGQNVTFRCDPISEHNRLYWYRQTLGQGPEFLTYFQNEAQLEKSRLLSDRFSAERPKGSFSTLEIQRTEQGDSAMYLCASSSSLGAPLHFGNGTRLTVT.

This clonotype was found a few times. In nucleotides, the CDR3 is TGCAGTGCTCTCGACGTCCAGGCCGGGGAGCTGTTTTTT. It specifies CSALDVQAGELFF. This rearrangement joins TRBV20-1 to TRBJ2-2; no firm D call. Trimming removed 5 bases at V and 6 bases at J, with 13 bases between. The length of the CDR3 is 13 residues. Germline CDR1 is DFQATT and CDR2 is SNEGSKA (reference sequence).

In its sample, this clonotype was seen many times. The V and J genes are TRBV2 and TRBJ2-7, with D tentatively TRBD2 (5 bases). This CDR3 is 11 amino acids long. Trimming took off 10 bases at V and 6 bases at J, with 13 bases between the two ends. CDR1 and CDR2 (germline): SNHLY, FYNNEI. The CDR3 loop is CANPLRAEQYF. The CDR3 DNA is TGTGCCAACCCTCTGAGGGCCGAGCAGTACTTC.

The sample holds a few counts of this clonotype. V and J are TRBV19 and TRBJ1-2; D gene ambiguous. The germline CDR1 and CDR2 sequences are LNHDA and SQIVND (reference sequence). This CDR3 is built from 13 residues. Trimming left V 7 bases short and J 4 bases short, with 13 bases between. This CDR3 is CASTSPRVYGYTF. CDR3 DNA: TGTGCCAGTACCTCCCCCCGTGTCTATGGCTACACCTTC.

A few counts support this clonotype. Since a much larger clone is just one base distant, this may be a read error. CDR3 residues: CAWSMGGAGNTIYF. In DNA, the CDR3 is TGTGCCTGGAGTATGGGGGGGGCTGGAAACACCATATATTTT. V and J are TRBV30 and TRBJ1-3, with D possibly TRBD1 on 5 matching bases. CDR3 length: 14 amino acids. Germline lookup yields CDR1 GTSNPN and CDR2 SVGIG (reference sequence). The ends were cut back, 2 bases at V and 2 bases at J, with 10 bases in the middle.

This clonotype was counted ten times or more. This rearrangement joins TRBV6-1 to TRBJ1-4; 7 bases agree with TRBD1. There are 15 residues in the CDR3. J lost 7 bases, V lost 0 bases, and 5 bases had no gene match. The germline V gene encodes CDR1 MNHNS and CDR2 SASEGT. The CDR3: CASSEATGLSEKLFF. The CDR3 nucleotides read TGTGCCAGCAGTGAAGCGACAGGGCTGAGTGAAAAACTGTTTTTT.

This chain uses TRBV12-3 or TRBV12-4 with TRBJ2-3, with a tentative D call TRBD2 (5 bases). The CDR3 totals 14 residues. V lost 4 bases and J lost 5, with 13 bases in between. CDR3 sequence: CASSYSLAGDTQYF. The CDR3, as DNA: TGTGCCAGCAGTTACTCCCTAGCCGGAGATACGCAGTATTTT.

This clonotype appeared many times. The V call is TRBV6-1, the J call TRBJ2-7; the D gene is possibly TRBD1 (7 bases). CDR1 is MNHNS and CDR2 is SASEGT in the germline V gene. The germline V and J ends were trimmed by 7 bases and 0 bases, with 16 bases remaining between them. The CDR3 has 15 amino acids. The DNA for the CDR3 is TGTGCCAGCAAAATCGCGGGACAGAGCTCCTACGAGCAGTACTTC. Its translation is CASKIAGQSSYEQYF.

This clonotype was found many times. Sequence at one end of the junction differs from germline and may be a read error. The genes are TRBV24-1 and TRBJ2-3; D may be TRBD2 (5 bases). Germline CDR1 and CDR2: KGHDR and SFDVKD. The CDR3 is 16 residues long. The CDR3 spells CAISDSRGQPRGTQYF. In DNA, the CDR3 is TGTGCCATCAGTGACTCTAGAGGGCAGCCGCGTGGTACGCAGTATTTT.